This is a list of T cell receptor beta chains from one sample in a study of technical replicates of blood from a handful of donors. TCRdb's table, derived via immunoSEQ multiplex PCR, lists solely in-frame clones and lacks some. This sample has 95,000 or so clones, with around 96% found just once. The sequencing sample was made of T cells isolated from PBMCs. The receptors shown here come from a human donor in good health. Each CDR3 is given with its conserved first and last residue. The D gene is left open where the match is weak. Clone sizes are given selectively: once, few, many, or a class where the clone is expanded.

size	J	V	D	DNA	CDR3
NA	TRBJ1-1	TRBV7-7	NA	TGTGCTAGCAGCCTCCGCCCAGGGGACACTGAAGCTTTCTTT	CASSLRPGDTEAFF
NA	TRBJ1-1	TRBV7-9	NA	TGTGCCAGCAGCCCTCTCGGGCGGACAGACAACACTGAAGCTTTCTTT	CASSPLGRTDNTEAFF
NA	TRBJ2-2	TRBV19	NA	TGTGCCAGTAGTATGAGGAGGTTTAACGGGGAGCTGTTTTTT	CASSMRRFNGELFF
NA	TRBJ2-1	TRBV29-1	TRBD2	TGCAGCGTACCTACTAGCGCGAGCTCCTACAATGAGCAGTTCTTC	CSVPTSASSYNEQFF
NA	TRBJ2-3	TRBV29-1	TRBD2	TGCAGCGTTGATCGGGAGGACCCAGATACGCAGTATTTT	CSVDREDPDTQYF
NA	TRBJ2-1	TRBV7-2	NA	TGTGCCAGCAGCCCCCCTTTGCGGGTCTCCTACAATGAGCAGTTCTTC	CASSPPLRVSYNEQFF
medium-sized	TRBJ2-7	TRBV6-5	TRBD2	TGTGCCAGCAGGGGGGGGGATAACTACGAGCAGTACTTC	CASRGGDNYEQYF
NA	TRBJ2-1	TRBV10-2	NA	TGCGCCAGCAGCGCCATCTCCGGGAGCTCCTACAATGAGCAGTTCTTC	CASSAISGSSYNEQFF
once	TRBJ2-2	TRBV2	NA	TGTGCCAGCAGTGAAGTGGGACTGGGGAACGGGGAGCTGTTTTTT	CASSEVGLGNGELFF
once	TRBJ2-3	TRBV11-2	NA	TGTGCCAGCAGCTTAGATCGTTGGGCGGGTAGCACAGATACGCAGTATTTT	CASSLDRWAGSTDTQYF
NA	TRBJ1-3	TRBV11-2	NA	TGTGCCAGCACCCACTCTGGAAACACCATATATTTT	CASTHSGNTIYF
NA	TRBJ2-7	TRBV29-1	TRBD1	TGCAGCGTAAAATTGTCCGGGACAGGGTCCTACGAGCAGTACTTC	CSVKLSGTGSYEQYF
NA	TRBJ1-1	TRBV7-9	TRBD1	TGTGCCAGCAGCACACCCAGGGACAGGGTCTTTGACACTGAAGCTTTCTTT	CASSTPRDRVFDTEAFF
NA	TRBJ2-5	TRBV5-8	NA	TGTGCCAGCAGGCCCCGACAGCAAGAGACCCAGTACTTC	CASRPRQQETQYF
NA	TRBJ2-3	TRBV12-5	TRBD2	TGTGCTAGTGGGCCATCCACGGGAGGGAAAACAGATACGCAGTATTTT	CASGPSTGGKTDTQYF
NA	TRBJ1-2	TRBV19	TRBD1	TGTGCCAGTAGTATATGGGACAGGGTGGATGGCTACACCTTC	CASSIWDRVDGYTF
NA	TRBJ2-3	TRBV9	TRBD1	TGTGCCAGCACACTAAGGGGGCTTGGCACAGATACGCAGTATTTT	CASTLRGLGTDTQYF
once	TRBJ1-1	TRBV30	NA	TGTGCCTGGAGTTCTAGAGGTTTCACTGAAGCTTTCTTT	CAWSSRGFTEAFF
NA	TRBJ2-2	TRBV29-1	TRBD1	TGCAGCGTTGAAGCCGCCGACAGGGGTCTAACCGGGGAGCTGTTTTTT	CSVEAADRGLTGELFF
NA	TRBJ1-4	TRBV7-9	NA	TGTGCCAGCAGCTTAGCGTCGGATGAAAAACTGTTTTTT	CASSLASDEKLFF
once	TRBJ2-1	TRBV6-4	NA	TGTGCCAGCAGTACGACAGGTGTTAGCTCCTACAATGAGCAGTTCTTC	CASSTTGVSSYNEQFF
NA	TRBJ2-7	TRBV7-2	NA	TGTGCCAGCAGTCAGGGACTCTCCTACGAGCAGTACTTC	CASSQGLSYEQYF
NA	TRBJ2-5	TRBV21-1	NA	TGTGCCAGCAGCAAAAAAATAATCGAGAAGGAGACCCAGTACTTC	CASSKKIIEKETQYF
NA	TRBJ2-5	TRBV18	NA	TGTGCCAGCTCACGCACTTCGGGACTCCTAGGGGAGACCCAGTACTTC	CASSRTSGLLGETQYF
NA	TRBJ2-7	TRBV19	TRBD2	TGTGCCAGTAGTACTCTAGCGGGAGACTACGAGCAGTACTTC	CASSTLAGDYEQYF
NA	TRBJ2-1	TRBV11-2	TRBD2	TGTGCCAGCAGCTTAGTCCCCGGGACTAGCGGGTGGAAGCAGTTCTTC	CASSLVPGTSGWKQFF
NA	TRBJ2-3	TRBV10-3	NA	TGTGCCATCAGTGAGTCGTCGGGAAGCACAGATACGCAGTATTTT	CAISESSGSTDTQYF
NA	TRBJ2-3	TRBV5-6	TRBD1	TGTGCCAGCAGCCTGGACAGGGTAGTAGATACGCAGTATTTT	CASSLDRVVDTQYF
NA	TRBJ2-1	TRBV9	NA	TGTGCCAGCAGCGTAGGGGGGGGCACACATGAGCAGTTCTTC	CASSVGGGTHEQFF
NA	TRBJ1-3	TRBV6-1	NA	TGTGCCAGCAGGGAGGGGATATTTGGAAACACCATATATTTT	CASREGIFGNTIYF
once	TRBJ2-7	TRBV4-1	NA	TGCGCCAGCAGCGCACGGGACACGAATATCTACGAGCAGTACTTC	CASSARDTNIYEQYF
NA	TRBJ2-1	TRBV25-1	NA	TGTGCCAGCAGTGGGGACTGGGGTGAGCAGTTCTTC	CASSGDWGEQFF
NA	TRBJ2-7	TRBV28	TRBD2	TGTGCCAGCAGCTGGACTAGCCTTTCCTACGAGCAGTACTTC	CASSWTSLSYEQYF
NA	TRBJ2-3	TRBV15	NA	TGTGCCACTGTGGCTAGCACAGATACGCAGTATTTT	CATVASTDTQYF
NA	TRBJ1-1	TRBV29-1	NA	TGCAGCGCACCTGGGGAGGGTCCTTTCTTT	CSAPGEGPFF
NA	TRBJ2-3	TRBV7-2	TRBD2	TGTGCCAGCAGCGCACTAGCGGGAGACACAGATACGCAGTATTTT	CASSALAGDTDTQYF
NA	TRBJ1-2	TRBV27	TRBD1	TGTGCCAGCAGTTTCTCAACAGGGGGTTATGGCTACACCTTC	CASSFSTGGYGYTF
NA	TRBJ2-7	TRBV5-4	TRBD1	TGTGCCAGCAGCCTCGGGACAGGGGGTATCTACGAGCAGTACTTC	CASSLGTGGIYEQYF
NA	TRBJ1-1	TRBV6-1	NA	TGTGCCAGCAATCCGGGGATAGACACTGAAGCTTTCTTT	CASNPGIDTEAFF
NA	TRBJ2-3	TRBV27	TRBD2	TGTGCCAGCAGTTTGGGTCAGCGGGAGATGTACACAGATACGCAGTATTTT	CASSLGQREMYTDTQYF
NA	TRBJ2-1	TRBV2	NA	TGTGCCAGCAGTGAAGCAGACAGTCAGCAGTTCTTC	CASSEADSQQFF
NA	TRBJ1-2	TRBV10-3	TRBD1	TGTGCCGTAGCGACCCTGGGACAGGTGGGCGGCTACACCTTC	CAVATLGQVGGYTF
NA	TRBJ2-1	TRBV5-4	TRBD2	TGTGCCAGCAGCTTGGGTAGCGGGAGAACCAATGAGCAGTTCTTC	CASSLGSGRTNEQFF
NA	TRBJ2-2	TRBV28	NA	TGTGCCAGCACCAGCCCGGGACACACTAACACCGGGGAGCTGTTTTTT	CASTSPGHTNTGELFF
NA	TRBJ2-1	TRBV6-1	TRBD2	TGTGCCAGCAGTGAACCGGCGGGAGGGCCCTACAATGAGCAGTTCTTC	CASSEPAGGPYNEQFF
NA	TRBJ2-2	TRBV9	TRBD1	TGTGCCAGCAGCGTCAGGGACAGGGGTCCCACCGGGGAGCTGTTTTTT	CASSVRDRGPTGELFF
NA	TRBJ2-7	TRBV20-1	TRBD2	TGCAGTGCTGGGGGGGGGTACTTC	CSAGGGYF
NA	TRBJ2-7	TRBV27	NA	TGTGCCAGCAGTCCTCATATAGCAGACTCCTACGAGCAGTACTTC	CASSPHIADSYEQYF
NA	TRBJ2-1	TRBV19	TRBD2	TGTGCCAGTAGTATTCGGAGCGGGGGAGAGCAGTTCTTC	CASSIRSGGEQFF
NA	TRBJ2-1	TRBV5-4	TRBD2	TGTGCCAGCACCCCTAGTAGAGCGGGATCTTACAATGAGCAGTTCTTC	CASTPSRAGSYNEQFF
once	TRBJ2-7	TRBV28	TRBD2	TGTGCCAGCAGTTTCGCTCTCGGACTAGCGGGAGGCCCTTACGAGCAGTACTTC	CASSFALGLAGGPYEQYF
NA	TRBJ2-1	TRBV7-3	TRBD2	TGTGCCAGCAGCTTAGGACTAGCGGGAGGGCCCAGCTCCTACAATGAGCAGTTCTTC	CASSLGLAGGPSSYNEQFF
NA	TRBJ1-4	TRBV5-1	TRBD1	TGCGCCAGCAGCCTGTGGACAGGAAGGAATGAAAAACTGTTTTTT	CASSLWTGRNEKLFF
NA	TRBJ2-7	TRBV28	TRBD1	TGTGCCAGCACCCCCCCTCCGGGACAGGGATTCTACGAGCAGTACTTC	CASTPPPGQGFYEQYF
NA	TRBJ2-7	TRBV21-1	NA	TGTGCCAGCAGCTTGACCGGGTCCCCATACGAGCAGTACTTC	CASSLTGSPYEQYF